This passage covers 30 T cell receptor beta chains from one sample sequenced in a study of shared clonotypes between healthy human individuals. Clones were sequenced by immunoSEQ multiplex PCR, and TCRdb holds only the in-frame ones, with some missing. The data hold roughly 2 million clones, with approximately 94% observed a single time. Specimen: naive CD4+ T cells sorted from blood. Sample subset: CD45RA+ positively selected. Every receptor here comes from a man younger than 30 in good health.

The chain joins TRBV2 to TRBJ2-2; a possible D gene is TRBD1 (5 bases). V lost 2 bases and J 0 bases, leaving 7 bases between the germline ends. The CDR3 is 15 amino acids. Germline V gene lookup returns CDR1 SNHLY and CDR2 FYNNEI. The CDR3 reads CASSERQSNTGELFF. CDR3 nucleotide sequence: TGTGCCAGCAGTGAAAGACAGTCGAACACCGGGGAGCTGTTTTTT. The full variable domain, its missing parts supplied by reference TRBV2 and TRBJ2-2, is EPEVTQTPSHQVTQMGQEVILRCVPISNHLYFYWYRQILGQKVEFLVSFYNNEISEKSEIFDDQFSVERPDGSNFTLKIRSTKLEDSAMYFCASSERQSNTGELFFGEGSRLTVL.

The chain links TRBV9 to TRBJ2-1; tentatively, D is TRBD1 (6 bases). Germline V gene data show CDR1 as SGDLS and CDR2 as YYNGEE. Trimming left V 4 bases short and J 1 base short, with 12 bases between. The CDR3 covers 15 residues. The CDR3 is CASSPQGLSYNEQFF. CDR3 in DNA: TGTGCCAGCAGCCCCCAGGGGCTTTCCTACAATGAGCAGTTCTTC.

V usage is TRBV18 and J usage is TRBJ2-1, with a weak D call TRBD2 (6 bases). V was clipped by 3 bases and J by 3 bases, with 12 bases between them. CDR1 is KGHSH, CDR2 LQKENI, per germline. The CDR3 sequence is 15 residues long. CDR3 sequence: CASSPPGTLYNEQFF. In DNA, the CDR3 is TGTGCCAGCTCACCCCCGGGGACTCTCTACAATGAGCAGTTCTTC.

CDR3 residues: CAWSASRTSGPQETQYF. In DNA, the CDR3 is TGTGCCTGGAGTGCTTCCCGGACTAGCGGGCCCCAAGAGACCCAGTACTTC. The V call is TRBV30, the J call TRBJ2-5, with TRBD2 matching 11 bases. The CDR3 consists of 17 residues. The germline gives CDR1 GTSNPN, CDR2 SVGIG (reference sequence). V shed 1 base, J shed 1 base, and the junction held 8 bases outside the gene matches.

V and J are TRBV5-6 and TRBJ2-3, with TRBD2 matching 7 bases. The junction had 12 bases not matched to a gene; V was cut back by 4 bases and J by 7 bases. The CDR3 has 15 amino acids. CDR1 is SGHDT, CDR2 YYEEEE, per germline. CDR3 sequence: CASSLRSAGPYTQYF. CDR3 in DNA: TGTGCCAGCAGCCTCCGCTCAGCGGGGCCTTATACGCAGTATTTT. The full variable domain, completed using reference TRBV5-6 and TRBJ2-3, is DAGVTQSPTHLIKTRGQQVTLRCSPKSGHDTVSWYQQALGQGPQFIFQYYEEEERQRGNFPDRFSGHQFPNYSSELNVNALLLGDSALYLCASSLRSAGPYTQYFGPGTRLTVL.

The chain uses TRBV5-1 and TRBJ1-2, with 7 bases aligning to TRBD1. The CDR3 totals 16 residues. The germline gives CDR1 SGHRS, CDR2 YFSETQ. J was trimmed by 5 bases and V by 1 base; bases with no gene match: 11. DNA for the CDR3: TGCGCCAGCAGCTTGTTAGGTGTCAGGGGGGAGTATGGCTACACCTTC. Its protein product is CASSLLGVRGEYGYTF.

The chain is built from TRBV7-6 and TRBJ2-3; either TRBD1 or TRBD2 may fit D (5 bases each). In germline, CDR1 is SGHVS, CDR2 FNYEAQ. V shed 4 bases and J shed 5 bases, with 13 bases lying between them. This CDR3 has 14 residues. CDR3 sequence reads: CASSSGTVQDTQYF. For the CDR3, the DNA is TGTGCCAGCAGCTCCGGGACGGTGCAAGATACGCAGTATTTT.

The chain joins TRBV7-2 to TRBJ2-7, with D possibly matching TRBD2 (6 bases). The V gene lost 0 bases and the J gene lost 2 bases, with 11 bases spanning the gap. The CDR3 sequence is 15 residues long. Germline-derived CDR1 and CDR2 are SGHTA and FQGNSA. Written as DNA, the CDR3 is TGTGCCAGCAGCTTAGCAGCGGGCCTAGCCTACGAGCAGTACTTC. The encoded protein is CASSLAAGLAYEQYF.

The chain recombines TRBV18 with TRBJ1-6, with 7 bases aligning to TRBD1. Germline V gene data show CDR1 as KGHSH and CDR2 as LQKENI. The CDR3 totals 16 residues. Trimming removed 3 bases from V and 9 bases from J; junction bases left unmatched: 11. CDR3 amino acids: CASSPQTEGAGSPLHF. CDR3 coding DNA: TGTGCCAGCTCACCGCAAACTGAGGGGGCGGGTTCACCCCTCCACTTT. The entire variable domain, with the rest obtained from reference TRBV18 and TRBJ1-6, is as follows: NAGVMQNPRHLVRRRGQEARLRCSPMKGHSHVYWYRQLPEEGLKFMVYLQKENIIDESGMPKERFSAEFPKEGPSILRIQQVVRGDSAAYFCASSPQTEGAGSPLHFGNGTRLTVT.

V gene TRBV6-5 combines with J gene TRBJ1-6; D is ambiguous. Germline V CDR1 and CDR2: MNHEY, SVGAGI. The length of the CDR3 is 15 residues. Trimming removed 8 bases from V and 5 bases from J, with 16 bases in between. The chain's CDR3 is CASSVEIENNSPLHF. The DNA for the CDR3 is TGTGCCAGCTCGGTGGAGATTGAAAATAATTCACCCCTCCACTTT.

CDR3 bases: TGTGCCTGGAGCCTCGGGACTATATCTCAATCCCCCTACGAGCAGTACTTC. This translates into CAWSLGTISQSPYEQYF. J is TRBJ2-7 and V is TRBV30, with TRBD2 identical over 7 bases. The CDR3 runs 17 residues. The V gene end was trimmed by 3 bases and the J gene end by 2 bases; junction bases not matched to a gene: 16. Germline V lookup: CDR1 GTSNPN, CDR2 SVGIG (reference sequence).

The chain uses TRBV7-8 and TRBJ1-4, with TRBD1 matching over 8 bases. Germline V gene lookup returns CDR1 SGHVS and CDR2 FQNEAQ. This CDR3 spans 14 amino acids. V lost 5 bases to trimming and J lost 8 bases; unmatched junction nucleotides: 7. The DNA for the CDR3 is TGTGCCAGCAGCCCCGGACAGGGTCGGGAAAAACTGTTTTTT. Translation: CASSPGQGREKLFF. Full variable domain (remainder filled in from reference TRBV7-8 and TRBJ1-4): GAGVSQSPRYKVAKRGQDVALRCDPISGHVSLFWYQQALGQGPEFLTYFQNEAQLDKSGLPSDRFFAERPEGSVSTLKIQRTQQEDSAVYLCASSPGQGREKLFFGSGTQLSVL.

J is TRBJ2-1 and V is TRBV18; weak D call: TRBD1 (6 bases). Per the germline V gene, CDR1 is KGHSH and CDR2 is LQKENI. The CDR3 spans 14 residues. V was cut by 3 bases and J by 8 bases, with 14 bases left in between. CDR3 sequence reads: CASSPDRGDYEQFF. In DNA, the CDR3 is TGTGCCAGCTCACCGGACAGAGGGGATTATGAGCAGTTCTTC.

V is TRBV15 and J is TRBJ2-7; 12 nucleotides line up with TRBD2. The CDR3 totals 15 residues. Germline CDR1 LNHNV, CDR2 YYDKDF (reference sequence). Losses at the gene ends were 7 bases for V and 2 bases for J; bases not matched to a gene: 6. The DNA of the CDR3 is TGTGCCACCATGCAAGGGACTAGCGGGCCCTACGAGCAGTACTTC. This gives the protein CATMQGTSGPYEQYF. Variable domain in full (rest from reference TRBV15 and TRBJ2-7): DAMVIQNPRYQVTQFGKPVTLSCSQTLNHNVMYWYQQKSSQAPKLLFHYYDKDFNNEADTPDNFQSRRPNTSFCFLDIRSPGLGDTAMYLCATMQGTSGPYEQYFGPGTRLTVT.

The chain uses TRBV11-2 and TRBJ2-7; 12 bases match TRBD2. V was clipped by 5 bases and J by 5 bases; unmatched bases: 7. Germline lookup yields CDR1 SGHAT and CDR2 FQNNGV. The CDR3 runs to 15 residues. CDR3 amino acids: CASSPSGRAANEQYF. The CDR3 DNA follows: TGTGCCAGCAGCCCTAGCGGGAGGGCCGCGAACGAGCAGTACTTC. Combining the CDR3 with reference TRBV11-2 and TRBJ2-7 gives the whole variable domain EAGVAQSPRYKIIEKRQSVAFWCNPISGHATLYWYQQILGQGPKLLIQFQNNGVVDDSQLPKDRFSAERLKGVDSTLKIQPAKLEDSAVYLCASSPSGRAANEQYFGPGTRLTVT.

CDR3 in amino acids: CASSQSEREQYF. CDR3 bases: TGTGCCAGCTCACAATCCGAGCGCGAGCAGTACTTC. The chain recombines TRBV18 with TRBJ2-7, with no clear D. The CDR3 has 12 amino acids. V gave up 4 bases and J gave up 6 bases, with 10 bases separating them. Germline-derived CDR1 and CDR2 are KGHSH and LQKENI.

The gene calls are TRBV9 and TRBJ2-4; TRBD2 is a possible D gene (6 bases). V was trimmed by 4 bases and J by 8 bases, leaving 7 bases between them. This CDR3 has 11 residues. The germline V gene has CDR1 SGDLS and CDR2 YYNGEE. The CDR3 DNA reads TGTGCCAGCAGCTCGGGGGACATTCAGTACTTC. Protein product: CASSSGDIQYF.

This sequence joins TRBV19 and TRBJ1-3; a possible D gene is TRBD1 (6 bases). The length of the CDR3 is 15 residues. Germline lookup yields CDR1 LNHDA and CDR2 SQIVND (reference sequence). Trimming removed 4 bases at V and 2 bases at J, with 12 bases between. CDR3 protein: CASSKTGGTGNTIYF. CDR3 bases: TGTGCCAGTAGTAAGACAGGCGGGACTGGAAACACCATATATTTT. Together with reference TRBV19 and TRBJ1-3, the CDR3 gives the full variable domain: DGGITQSPKYLFRKEGQNVTLSCEQNLNHDAMYWYRQDPGQGLRLIYYSQIVNDFQKGDIAEGYSVSREKKESFPLTVTSAQKNPTAFYLCASSKTGGTGNTIYFGEGSWLTVV.

The genes are TRBV6-5 and TRBJ1-1; 10 nucleotides agree with TRBD1. Germline assignment: CDR1 MNHEY and CDR2 SVGAGI. The length of the CDR3 is 13 residues. The ends lost 9 bases at V and 5 bases at J; junction bases unmatched: 6. CDR3 residues: CASKGQGLTEAFF. In DNA form, the CDR3 reads TGTGCCAGTAAGGGACAGGGGCTGACTGAAGCTTTCTTT.

The chain recombines TRBV2 with TRBJ2-3; no clear D gene. The length of the CDR3 is 12 residues. Trimming shortened V by 4 bases and J by 4 bases, and 6 bases separated the two germline ends. Germline lookup yields CDR1 SNHLY and CDR2 FYNNEI. The CDR3 nucleotides read TGTGCCAGCAGTGCGGCCCCAGATACGCAGTATTTT. The encoded protein is CASSAAPDTQYF. The full variable domain, its missing parts supplied by reference TRBV2 and TRBJ2-3, is EPEVTQTPSHQVTQMGQEVILRCVPISNHLYFYWYRQILGQKVEFLVSFYNNEISEKSEIFDDQFSVERPDGSNFTLKIRSTKLEDSAMYFCASSAAPDTQYFGPGTRLTVL.

The V and J genes are TRBV6-1 and TRBJ1-1; D is unresolved. The CDR3 sequence is 12 residues long. With 2 bases removed from V and 10 bases from J, the gap between germline ends came to 11 bases. Germline lookup yields CDR1 MNHNS and CDR2 SASEGT. The CDR3 protein is CASSESRAGAFF. CDR3 bases: TGTGCCAGCAGTGAAAGCCGGGCTGGAGCTTTCTTT.

The chain links TRBV18 to TRBJ2-1; D not resolved. Trimming removed 3 bases at V and 0 bases at J, with 9 bases between. The CDR3 covers 15 residues. The V gene's germline CDR1 is KGHSH and CDR2 LQKENI. The CDR3 loop reads CASSPEAISYNEQFF. As DNA, the CDR3 is TGTGCCAGCTCACCTGAGGCTATCTCCTACAATGAGCAGTTCTTC.

The gene calls are TRBV28 and TRBJ2-3; 7 bases are a match to TRBD2. Trimming cost V 5 bases and J 1 base; bases outside gene matches: 12. The CDR3 runs 17 residues. The germline V gene encodes CDR1 MDHEN and CDR2 SYDVKM. The CDR3 DNA follows: TGTGCCAGCAGTCTTCCCTTTGAACGGGGGGGCACAGATACGCAGTATTTT. Translating it yields CASSLPFERGGTDTQYF.

This clone was seen more than once but under ten times. The rearrangement links TRBV7-9 to TRBJ1-2, with D possibly TRBD1 on 5 matching bases. The length of the CDR3 is 12 residues. Looked up from germline, CDR1 is SEHNR and CDR2 is FQNEAQ (reference sequence). V gave up 3 bases and J gave up 6 bases, with 8 bases separating them. The CDR3 sequence is CASSFRDHGYTF. The CDR3 DNA reads TGTGCCAGCAGCTTCCGGGACCATGGCTACACCTTC. The whole variable domain, remainder taken from reference TRBV7-9 and TRBJ1-2, is DTGVSQNPRHKITKRGQNVTFRCDPISEHNRLYWYRQTLGQGPEFLTYFQNEAQLEKSRLLSDRFSAERPKGSFSTLEIQRTEQGDSAMYLCASSFRDHGYTFGSGTRLTVV.

The V gene is TRBV29-1, the J gene TRBJ2-1; 8 bases match TRBD1. The CDR3 extends over 21 amino acids. Trimming removed 4 bases from V and 3 bases from J; junction bases left unmatched: 26. CDR1 SQVTM and CDR2 ANQGSEA come from the germline V gene. CDR3 region: CSVGQGQENSWRDFFYNEQFF. CDR3 DNA: TGCAGCGTTGGGCAGGGACAGGAAAACTCTTGGCGGGATTTCTTCTACAATGAGCAGTTCTTC.

The chain carries TRBV2 and TRBJ2-5; 7 nucleotides line up with TRBD2. In germline, CDR1 is SNHLY, CDR2 FYNNEI. This CDR3 has 14 amino acids. The junction had 3 bases not matched to a gene; V was cut back by 3 bases and J by 2 bases. DNA for the CDR3: TGTGCCAGCAGTGAGCAGGGACTACAAGAGACCCAGTACTTC. Encoded protein: CASSEQGLQETQYF.

The chain joins TRBV27 to TRBJ2-1; possibly TRBD2 for D (5 bases). CDR1 is MNHEY and CDR2 is SMNVEV in the germline V gene (reference sequence). V gave up 6 bases and J gave up 0 bases, with 9 bases separating them. The CDR3 runs 14 residues. CDR3 protein: CASSWESSYNEQFF. Written as DNA, the CDR3 is TGTGCCAGCAGCTGGGAGAGCTCCTACAATGAGCAGTTCTTC.

A single count supports this clone. This rearrangement joins TRBV28 to TRBJ2-3, with 8 positions matching TRBD1. The CDR3 loop spans 14 amino acids. Per the germline V gene, CDR1 is MDHEN and CDR2 is SYDVKM. V lost 6 bases and J lost 6; bases outside the gene matches: 8. The CDR3 sequence is CASRIGQGRDTQYF. The CDR3 DNA sequence: TGTGCCAGCAGGATTGGACAGGGTAGGGATACGCAGTATTTT. Supplemented by reference TRBV28 and TRBJ2-3, the full variable domain reads DVKVTQSSRYLVKRTGEKVFLECVQDMDHENMFWYRQDPGLGLRLIYFSYDVKMKEKGDIPEGYSVSREKKERFSLILESASTNQTSMYLCASRIGQGRDTQYFGPGTRLTVL.

The chain is built from TRBV5-4 and TRBJ2-7; no clear D. The CDR3 runs 14 residues. Germline CDR1 is SGHNT and CDR2 is YYREEE (reference sequence). Trimming took 0 bases from V and 3 from J, leaving 10 bases between them. The DNA of the CDR3 is TGTGCCAGCAGCTTGGCGGCCGGAGTCTACGAGCAGTACTTC. Its protein product is CASSLAAGVYEQYF.

This clone was seen more than once but under ten times. This chain connects TRBV4-1 to TRBJ2-1; D may be TRBD2 (5 bases). Looked up from germline, CDR1 is MGHRA and CDR2 is YSYEKL. The V and J ends lost 1 base and 4 bases respectively, with 11 bases between them. The length of the CDR3 is 15 residues. This chain's CDR3 is CASSQGGLGYNEQFF. CDR3 bases: TGCGCCAGCAGCCAAGGAGGGTTGGGATACAATGAGCAGTTCTTC.